The T cell receptor (beta chain) under discussion was sequenced for a study of CD8 T cells in Susac syndrome. Negative isolation yielded CD8+ and CD4+ T cells; FACS enriched TEMRA cells. Reverse transcription used roughly 0.5 to 1 ug RNA and random hexamers. The immunoSEQ assay covered 54 Vbeta and 13 Jbeta segments for CDR3. TCRdb reprocessed the immunoSEQ multiplex PCR reads via MiXCR and lists one record per CDR3 protein. The data contain 150,000 to 200,000 distinct CDR3 sequences, around 96% of them singletons. This receptor was identified in a human donor in good health. Input material: CD4+ T cells from PBMCs.

The CDR3 DNA sequence: TGTGCCAGCAGCCAAGCTAGTGAAGCTTTCTTT. Its translation is CASSQASEAFF. This chain uses TRBV3-1 with TRBJ1-1; D is unclear. This CDR3 contains 11 residues. Trimming stripped 1 base from V and 7 bases from J, with 4 bases between. CDR1 and CDR2 from the germline V gene are LGHDT and YNNKEL (reference sequence). The full variable domain, its missing parts supplied by reference TRBV3-1 and TRBJ1-1, is DTAVSQTPKYLVTQMGNDKSIKCEQNLGHDTMYWYKQDSKKFLKIMFSYNNKELIINETVPNRFSPKSPDKAHLNLHINSLELGDSAVYFCASSQASEAFFGQGTRLTVV.